This T cell receptor beta chain was identified in a study of regulatory T cells in long-lasting Graves disease. Library construction for TCR beta used iRepertoire HTBI primers and Arm-PCR of CDR3 regions. TCRdb reprocessed the multiplex PCR reads via MiXCR and lists one record per CDR3 protein. The sample gives more than 450,000 distinct CDR3 sequences, about 11% of which show up once; about 8.9% is in the top ten. This clonotype has at least ten counts. The time point: newly diagnosed GD, antithyroid drugs for less than 3 months. After RNA was extracted from PBMCs, the TCR library was made from it. Another study also made use of these data, one on T cells in Graves' hyperthyroidism and ophthalmopathy. As reported in that work: In making diagnoses, clinical symptoms, serum thyroxine and TRAb, thyroid ultrasound and orbital computed tomography were all used.

Sample: peripheral blood mononuclear cells (PBMCs), taken at new diagnosis, from a patient treated with antithyroid drugs. This receptor was taken from a woman in her twenties or thirties with Graves disease.

The CDR3 nucleotides are TGTGCCAGCACTCTCGAGGGGGGCTACAATGAGCAGTTCTTC. Amino acids: CASTLEGGYNEQFF. The chain couples TRBV2 to TRBJ2-1; D is tentatively TRBD1 or TRBD2 (6 bases each). This CDR3 contains 14 residues. The germline CDR1 and CDR2 sequences are SNHLY and FYNNEI. The V gene lost 7 bases and the J gene lost 3 bases, with 13 bases spanning the gap.